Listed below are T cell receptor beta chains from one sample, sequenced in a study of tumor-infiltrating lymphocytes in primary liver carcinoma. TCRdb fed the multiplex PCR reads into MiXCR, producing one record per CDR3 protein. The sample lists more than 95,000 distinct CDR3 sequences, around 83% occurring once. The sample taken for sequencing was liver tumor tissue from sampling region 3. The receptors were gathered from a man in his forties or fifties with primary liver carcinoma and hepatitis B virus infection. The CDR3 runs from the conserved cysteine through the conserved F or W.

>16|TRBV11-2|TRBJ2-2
CASSSSSGANTRELFF
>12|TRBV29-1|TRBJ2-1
CSVVWATNEQSF
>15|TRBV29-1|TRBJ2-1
CNVGLAGEFYNEQFF
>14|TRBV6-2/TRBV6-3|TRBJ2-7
CASKTLQEDYEQHF
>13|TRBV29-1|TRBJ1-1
CSMEGQGKTEAFF
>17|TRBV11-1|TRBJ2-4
CTNSFPGTGGTKNIQYF
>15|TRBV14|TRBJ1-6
CAISQGRAAGSPLHF
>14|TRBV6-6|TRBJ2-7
CVSNFPDRSYEQYF
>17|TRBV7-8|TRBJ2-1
CTSSFGQVAMRHNEQFF
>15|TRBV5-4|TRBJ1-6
CGSSLTRGENSPLHF
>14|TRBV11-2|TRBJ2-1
CASSFSGLDNEQFF
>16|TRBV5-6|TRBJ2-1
CASSLDLAGTGDEQFF
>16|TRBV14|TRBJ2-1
CASSTVAGWVNNEQFF
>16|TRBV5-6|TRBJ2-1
CASSPSGSGRDNEEFF
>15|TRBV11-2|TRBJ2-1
CACNLGSGGGYEQFF
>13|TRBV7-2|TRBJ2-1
CASSLAKAREQFF
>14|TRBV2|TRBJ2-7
CASSKVRASDEQYF
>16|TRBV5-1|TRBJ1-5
CASSWGKQGVNQPQHF
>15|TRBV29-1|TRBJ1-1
CSVAGSWGMNTDALF
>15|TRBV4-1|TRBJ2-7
CTGSRPDSLSYKQYF
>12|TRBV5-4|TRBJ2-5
CASGLDKAVKYF
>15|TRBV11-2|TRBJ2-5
CASSLDLIYSETRYF
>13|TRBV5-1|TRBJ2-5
CASRPTSVETQYF
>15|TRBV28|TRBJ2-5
CASHLASGVQETQYF
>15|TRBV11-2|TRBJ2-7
CAISSIAGATLEQYF
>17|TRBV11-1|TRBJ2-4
CASSFPGTNGTKNNQYF
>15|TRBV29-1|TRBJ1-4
CSVEDKEGGRGKLFF